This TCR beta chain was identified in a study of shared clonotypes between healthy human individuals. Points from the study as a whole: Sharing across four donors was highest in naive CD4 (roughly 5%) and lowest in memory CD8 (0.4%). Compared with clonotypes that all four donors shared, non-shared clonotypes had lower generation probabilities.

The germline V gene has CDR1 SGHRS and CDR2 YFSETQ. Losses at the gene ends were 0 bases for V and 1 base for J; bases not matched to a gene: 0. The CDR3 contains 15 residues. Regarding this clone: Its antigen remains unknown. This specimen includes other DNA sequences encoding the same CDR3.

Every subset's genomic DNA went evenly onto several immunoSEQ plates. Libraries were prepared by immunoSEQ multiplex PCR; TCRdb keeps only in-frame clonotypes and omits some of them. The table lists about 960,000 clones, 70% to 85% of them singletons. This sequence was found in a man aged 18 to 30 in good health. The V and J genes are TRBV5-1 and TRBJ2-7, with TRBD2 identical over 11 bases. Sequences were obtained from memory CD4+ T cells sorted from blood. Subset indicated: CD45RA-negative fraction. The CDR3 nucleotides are TGCGCCAGCAGCTTGGGACTAGCGGGGTCCTACGAGCAGTACTTC. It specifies CASSLGLAGSYEQYF.